Below are 6 T cell receptor beta chains sequenced from a single sample in a study of blood T cell repertoires in COVID-19. TCRdb's table, derived via immunoSEQ multiplex PCR, lists solely in-frame clones and lacks some. Of about 100,000 clones listed, approximately 80% are singletons. The specimen sequenced was peripheral blood. The receptors here all came from a human donor in a cohort sampled during active COVID-19.

This chain uses TRBV18 with TRBJ2-2; TRBD1 agrees at 7 bases. The CDR3 covers 17 residues. Trimming took 4 bases from V and 6 from J; bases not matched to a gene: 14. Germline CDR1 reads KGHSH; CDR2 reads LQKENI. CDR3 coding DNA: TGTGCCAGCTCACTAGAATCAGGGGGACAACTCTCCGGGGAGCTGTTTTTT. Translating gives CASSLESGGQLSGELFF.

The chain couples TRBV14 to TRBJ2-1, with D possibly being TRBD1 (5 bases). This CDR3 region has 13 residues. Germline-derived CDR1 and CDR2 are SGHDN and FVKESK. V was clipped by 4 bases and J by 16 bases, with 20 bases between them. The CDR3: CASSLQTASVGFF. In DNA, the CDR3 is TGTGCCAGCAGCCTACAGACAGCCTCTGTCGGATTCTTC.

The chain employs TRBV7-2 and TRBJ2-5; 10 nucleotides match TRBD1. V trimming: 1 base; J trimming: 10 bases; junction bases outside the gene matches: 6. Germline lookup yields CDR1 SGHTA and CDR2 FQGNSA. The CDR3 is made up of 14 amino acids. CDR3 nucleotides: TGTGCCAGCAGCTTAGACAAGGGACAGGGGATCCAGTACTTC. It is translated as CASSLDKGQGIQYF.

The V and J genes are TRBV10-3 and TRBJ2-1, with a weak D call TRBD2 (5 bases). V lost 6 bases and J lost 7, with 16 bases in between. This CDR3 contains 14 residues. Germline lookup yields CDR1 ENHRY and CDR2 SYGVKD. The chain's CDR3 is CAISSRGGRNEQFF. In DNA, the CDR3 is TGTGCCATCAGCTCACGAGGAGGTAGGAATGAGCAGTTCTTC.

V gene TRBV13 combines with J gene TRBJ2-3; 9 positions match TRBD2. Germline V gene data show CDR1 as PRHDT and CDR2 as FYEKMQ (reference sequence). The trim removed 1 base at V and 4 bases at J, leaving 9 bases unmatched. The CDR3 runs to 17 residues. The DNA of the CDR3 is TGTGCCAGCAGCTTAGTGCGAGGCGGGGGGGCGGCAGATACGCAGTATTTT. It yields the protein CASSLVRGGGAADTQYF.

This clone has more than one count but fewer than ten. This rearrangement joins TRBV3-1 (or the pseudogene TRBV3-2) to TRBJ1-4, with a weak D call TRBD1 (5 bases). The germline CDR1 and CDR2 sequences are LGHDT and YNNKEL (reference sequence). Trimming cost V 4 bases and J 2 bases, with 11 bases left between them. The CDR3 is 15 residues long. The CDR3 DNA reads as TGTGCCAGCAGCCTCCGGACAACTACTAATGAAAAACTGTTTTTT. It yields the protein CASSLRTTTNEKLFF.